This record concerns one T cell receptor beta chain sequence. The record originates from a study of blood T cell repertoires in COVID-19. Study as a whole: From the United States, Italy and Spain came samples of acute and convalescent COVID-19.

V was trimmed by 6 bases and J by 3 bases, leaving 14 bases between them. CDR1 and CDR2 from the germline V gene are LGHNT and FRNRAP. The CDR3 spans 14 residues. Per the study methods: Amplified reference gene primers provided the basis for estimating nucleated cell counts. Only in-frame clones appear in the TCRdb table, and some are missing; sequencing was by immunoSEQ multiplex PCR. V, J and clone size were drawn from that table, and D and trimming were deduced from the DNA. The sample shows about 260,000 clones, approximately 86% of them seen only once. V is TRBV12-5 and J is TRBJ1-2, with unresolved D. The TCR originated in a woman in her sixties with COVID-19, enrolled during active disease. Input material: peripheral blood. This chain's CDR3 is CASGPAEAHYGYTF. The CDR3 DNA reads TGTGCTAGTGGCCCGGCGGAGGCACACTATGGCTACACCTTC.